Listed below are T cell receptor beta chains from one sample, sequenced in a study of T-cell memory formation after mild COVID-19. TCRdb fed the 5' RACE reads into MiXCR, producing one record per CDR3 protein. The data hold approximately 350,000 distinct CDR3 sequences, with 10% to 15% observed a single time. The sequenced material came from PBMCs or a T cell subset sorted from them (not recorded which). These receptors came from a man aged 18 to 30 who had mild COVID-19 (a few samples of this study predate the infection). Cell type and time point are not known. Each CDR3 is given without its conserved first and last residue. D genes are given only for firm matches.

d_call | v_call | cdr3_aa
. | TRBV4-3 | ASSQDQSYGTQY
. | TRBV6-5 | ASSTLRDQPQH
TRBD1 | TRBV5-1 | ASSTWDSTYGYT
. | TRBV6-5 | ASSRDAASYEQY
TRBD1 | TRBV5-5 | ASSIARGTKNIQY
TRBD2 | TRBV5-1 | ASRPLAGGPDEQF
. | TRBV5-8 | ASSPRHRSSYEQY
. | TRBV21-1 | ASSKAPEERGTQY
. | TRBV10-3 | AITAGLNYGYT
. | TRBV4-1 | ASSHRHGGTDTQY
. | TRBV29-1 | SVGTTKNIQY
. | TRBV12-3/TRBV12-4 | ASSFWGAGANVLT
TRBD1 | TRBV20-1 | SAHRLGQATYEQY
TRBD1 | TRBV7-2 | ASSIETGQTYEQY
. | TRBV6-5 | ASNLGAMNTEAF
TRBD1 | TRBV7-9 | ASSLDRGQEKLF
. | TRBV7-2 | ASSPSTGVDYEQY
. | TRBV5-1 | ASSLVQGRKETQY
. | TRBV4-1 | ASSQDQADNQPQH
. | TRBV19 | ASSTGRTVNTEAF
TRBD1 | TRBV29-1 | SVEGVQGAGETQY
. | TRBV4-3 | ASSQDIVGRGMDEQF
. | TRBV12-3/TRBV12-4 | ASTLREFIGQF
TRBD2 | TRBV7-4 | ASSAPSGGNQETQY
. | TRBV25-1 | ASRRQGGGYT